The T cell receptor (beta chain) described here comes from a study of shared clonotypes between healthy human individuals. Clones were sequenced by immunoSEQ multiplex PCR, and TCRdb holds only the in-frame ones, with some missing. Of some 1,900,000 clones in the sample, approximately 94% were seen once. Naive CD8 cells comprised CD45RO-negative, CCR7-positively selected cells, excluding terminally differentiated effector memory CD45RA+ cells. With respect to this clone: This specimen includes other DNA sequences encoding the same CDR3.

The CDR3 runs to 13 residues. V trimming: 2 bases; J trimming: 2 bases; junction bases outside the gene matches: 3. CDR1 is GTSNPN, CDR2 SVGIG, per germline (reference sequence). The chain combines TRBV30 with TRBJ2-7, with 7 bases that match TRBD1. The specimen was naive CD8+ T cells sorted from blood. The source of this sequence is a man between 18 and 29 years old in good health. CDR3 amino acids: CAWSRDRAYEQYF. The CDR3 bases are TGTGCCTGGAGTCGAGACAGGGCCTACGAGCAGTACTTC.